This entry features one T cell receptor beta chain sequence. The antigen remains undetermined. The entry originates in a study of shared clonotypes between healthy human individuals. Broader study findings: A small donor pool kept down the genetic and exposure-history diversity that was represented. Naive CD4 clonotype sharing across a few donors was about 5%.

Splitting of each subset's genomic DNA was done evenly across several immunoSEQ plates. Original processing notes: Filtering differed for immunoSEQ, which gave only junction sequences without quality scores. Sequenced by immunoSEQ multiplex PCR; TCRdb stores in-frame clones only, minus some. Clonal size and the V and J genes are those of that table, whereas D and trimming came from the DNA. The profile covers a few million clones, with around 95% appearing a single time and over 0.1% taken by the ten largest. The sample comprised naive CD4+ T cells sorted from blood. Described subset: CD45RA+ positively selected. The origin of this receptor is a man younger than 30 in good health.

As DNA, the CDR3 is TGTGCCAGCAGCCCCCTGAGGCGGGACCAACCAGAGACCCAGTACTTC. As protein: CASSPLRRDQPETQYF. The genes are TRBV27 and TRBJ2-5; TRBD2 might be the D (6 bases). Germline values: CDR1 MNHEY, CDR2 SMNVEV (reference sequence). This CDR3 is built from 16 residues. The ends were cut back, 6 bases at V and 4 bases at J, with 21 bases in the middle.